The 14 T cell receptor beta chains given below trace back to one sample, sequenced in a study of response to subunit inactivated influenza vaccine (dated by TCRdb to the late 2010s). Receptor amplification or capture employed RT-PCR. Sequenced on an Illumina HiSeq 2500. Using fastp trimming at Q25 and MiXCR clonotype assembly, TCRdb reanalyzed the public sequencing data and kept in-frame beta chains. Merged by CDR3 protein, the rows form single entries marked with the most common genes and DNA. This sample has 500,000 to 550,000 distinct CDR3 sequences in its table, and approximately 20% of those were observed once. Jointly, the top ten make up 2.8% of the sample. This sample also appeared in a second study, on T cells expressing NK-cell markers. That second publication adds: TCR beta cDNA libraries were made by 5'RACE template switching that added a universal primer site and unique molecular identifiers.

Sequencing used CD4+ T cells sorted from PBMCs, obtained 11 to 12 days after vaccination. These receptors were obtained from a man in his fifties who received an inactivated influenza vaccine. Donor details come from another sample of the same person, matched by shared clones.

This chain joins TRBV3-1 and TRBJ2-3; TRBD2 agrees at 7 bases. The CDR3 is 13 amino acids. The V gene end was trimmed by 11 bases and the J gene end by 0 bases; junction bases not matched to a gene: 5. Germline CDR1 LGHDT, CDR2 YNNKEL (reference sequence). CDR3 amino acids: CAVRRGSTDTQYF. For the CDR3, the DNA is TGTGCCGTCCGGCGGGGGAGCACAGATACGCAGTATTTT.

V is TRBV11-1 and J is TRBJ2-3; TRBD2 is a possible D gene (6 bases). V was pared by 4 bases and J by 4 bases, with 15 bases between. The CDR3 length is 15 residues. Germline V gene data show CDR1 as SGHAT and CDR2 as FQDESV (reference sequence). DNA for the CDR3: TGTGCCAGCAGCTCGGTAGCGGAGGGCGCAGATACGCAGTATTTT. It translates to CASSSVAEGADTQYF.

This rearrangement joins TRBV11-2 to TRBJ2-7; D is unresolved. This CDR3 has 13 amino acids. V shed 4 bases and J shed 2 bases, with 9 bases lying between them. Germline V gene sequence: CDR1 SGHAT, CDR2 FQNNGV. In DNA, the CDR3 is TGTGCCAGCAGCTCAATCAGAACCTACGAGCAGTACTTC. Translated, it gives CASSSIRTYEQYF.

The sample holds many counts of this clonotype. CDR3 bases: TGCGCCAGCAGCCGCGCATGGACAGTTCCGAACACCGGGGAGCTGTTTTTT. Amino acid sequence: CASSRAWTVPNTGELFF. J is TRBJ2-2 and V is TRBV4-3, with TRBD1 as a possible D gene (6 bases). Germline CDR1 LGHNA, CDR2 YSLEER. The CDR3 contains 17 residues. V was trimmed by 4 bases and J by 0 bases, leaving 15 bases between them.

There are a few counts of this clonotype. This chain connects TRBV12-3 or TRBV12-4 to TRBJ1-1, with D perhaps TRBD1 (6 bases). The CDR3 spans 14 residues. V lost 7 bases, J lost 3 bases, and 15 bases lay in between. Written as DNA, the CDR3 is TGTGCCAGCAAACAAACGGGGGGGCACACTGAAGCTTTCTTT. Its translation: CASKQTGGHTEAFF.

CDR3 nucleotide sequence: TGTGCCAGCAGCCCCGGCCTCCGCTCTGGGGCCAACGTCCTGACTTTC. This sequence encodes CASSPGLRSGANVLTF. The chain is built from TRBV28 and TRBJ2-6; D call uncertain. Germline V gene data show CDR1 as MDHEN and CDR2 as SYDVKM. CDR3 length: 16 residues. The germline V and J ends were trimmed by 6 bases and 0 bases, with 12 bases remaining between them.

The rearrangement uses TRBV12-3 or TRBV12-4 and TRBJ1-5, with D unresolved. V lost 7 bases and J 4 bases, leaving 11 bases between the germline ends. This CDR3 is built from 13 residues. DNA for the CDR3: TGTGCCAGCACCTTGAGGCCTAATCAGCCCCAGCATTTT. This translates into CASTLRPNQPQHF.

This clonotype has just a few counts. The chain combines TRBV29-1 with TRBJ2-3; 10 bases fit TRBD2. Unmatched junction bases numbered 5, after V lost 4 bases and J lost 4 bases. Germline CDR1 is SQVTM and CDR2 is ANQGSEA. The CDR3 extends over 14 amino acids. CDR3 residues: CSVGTSGVSDTQYF. CDR3 nucleotide sequence: TGCAGCGTTGGCACTAGCGGGGTTTCAGATACGCAGTATTTT.

The J gene is TRBJ2-7, the V gene TRBV12-3 or TRBV12-4; 8 nucleotides agree with TRBD2. With V trimmed by 9 bases and J by 0 bases, 10 bases remained unmatched. The CDR3 contains 15 residues. The CDR3 region has the DNA TGTGCCAGTACCCGGGCGGGGGGCAGCTCCTACGAGCAGTACTTC. Its protein is CASTRAGGSSYEQYF.

In its sample, this clonotype was seen a few times. CDR3 in DNA: TGCGCCAGCAGCGCCCGGACAGGGGTTGGCACTGAAGCTTTCTTT. Residues: CASSARTGVGTEAFF. The V and J genes are TRBV5-1 and TRBJ1-1, with TRBD1 matching over 9 bases. The V gene end was trimmed by 4 bases and the J gene end by 4 bases; junction bases not matched to a gene: 8. From germline, CDR1 is SGHRS and CDR2 YFSETQ. The CDR3 has 15 residues.

The chain recombines TRBV15 with TRBJ1-5, with D perhaps TRBD1 (5 bases). The germline gives CDR1 LNHNV, CDR2 YYDKDF (reference sequence). The CDR3 length is 14 residues. Trimming took off 3 bases at V and 9 bases at J, with 15 bases between the two ends. The CDR3 DNA sequence: TGTGCCACCAGCAGGGACAAAGGCGTCCGGCCCCAGCATTTT. Translation gives CATSRDKGVRPQHF.

This clonotype was recorded a few times. V and J are TRBV20-1 and TRBJ2-7, with TRBD2 matching over 14 bases. This CDR3 has 16 residues. Trimming removed 6 bases from V and 3 bases from J; junction bases left unmatched: 10. CDR1 and CDR2 (germline): DFQATT, SNEGSKA (reference sequence). The CDR3 spells CSAYGLAGGLFYEQYF. CDR3 nucleotides: TGCAGTGCCTACGGACTAGCGGGAGGTTTATTCTACGAGCAGTACTTC.

This rearrangement joins TRBV20-1 to TRBJ1-6; unclear D gene. The CDR3 is made up of 15 amino acids. Trimming removed 3 bases at V and 2 bases at J, with 11 bases between. Germline CDR1 reads DFQATT; CDR2 reads SNEGSKA (reference sequence). CDR3 residues: CSASMSGTYNSPLHF. The CDR3 region has the DNA TGCAGTGCTAGTATGTCGGGAACCTATAATTCACCCCTCCACTTT.

J is TRBJ1-1 and V is TRBV5-1; TRBD1 matches 9 bases. The CDR3 is made up of 15 amino acids. With V trimmed by 3 bases and J by 5 bases, 8 bases remained unmatched. Per germline, CDR1 SGHRS and CDR2 YFSETQ. In DNA, the CDR3 is TGCGCCAGCAGCTACTACAGGGGGCAAAGGACTGAAGCTTTCTTT. Protein product: CASSYYRGQRTEAFF.